The clone carrying this T cell receptor beta chain was observed a single time. Antigen unknown. Germline trimming cut 5 bases from V and 1 base from J; bases unmatched to any gene: 2. CDR1 LNHDA and CDR2 SQIVND come from the germline V gene (reference sequence). This CDR3 has 14 residues. These data come from a study of T cells in localized non-small cell lung cancer. Produced via immunoSEQ multiplex PCR; TCRdb's table is partial and in-frame only. The data contain roughly 39,000 clones, about 91% of them singletons. Whole-study results and caveats: Of the tissues analyzed, uninvolved adjacent lung showed maximal T cell clonality, greater than tumor. Adjacent lung held a median around 58 of the top 100 tumor clones. Prolonged overall survival went with higher T cell density in the blood.

The V call is TRBV19, the J call TRBJ1-1; 9 bases are a match to TRBD1. The material was PBMCs, obtained before any cancer treatment. The TCR originated in a woman aged 35 to 75 with stage II lung adenocarcinoma. The DNA for the CDR3 is TGTGCCAGTAGTGTGGGACAGGGGAACACTGAAGCTTTCTTT. As protein: CASSVGQGNTEAFF.